In this sample, the clone carrying this TCR beta chain turned up once. This sample is drawn from a study of cytomegalovirus exposure and HLA in healthy donors. PCR involved 60 Vbeta and 13 Jbeta primers. Sequencing was performed with immunoSEQ multiplex PCR; in TCRdb, only in-frame clones are kept and a portion is missing. The sample lists 200,000 or so clones; 80% to 85% were seen once. The CDR3 totals 18 residues. V trimming: 3 bases; J trimming: 5 bases; junction bases outside the gene matches: 16. CDR1 MNHNS and CDR2 SASEGT come from the germline V gene. The sample taken for sequencing was PBMCs. This rearrangement joins TRBV6-1 to TRBJ2-5, with 9 nucleotides matching TRBD2. This sequence was found in a woman aged 45-59 years in good health and CMV-seropositive. The CDR3 spells CASSEVAGPSAGGETQYF. The CDR3, as DNA: TGTGCCAGCAGTGAGGTAGCCGGCCCGAGTGCGGGGGGGGAGACCCAGTACTTC.